Below are 17 T cell receptor beta chains sequenced from a single sample in a study of blood T cell repertoires in COVID-19. Libraries were prepared by immunoSEQ multiplex PCR; TCRdb keeps only in-frame clonotypes and omits some of them. The profile covers tens of thousands of clones, with more than 85% appearing a single time and roughly 6.7% taken by the ten largest. The sequencing sample was made of peripheral blood. The receptors come from a human donor with active COVID-19. The donor label of this sample is uncertain.

In its sample, this clone was seen a few times. This chain links TRBV9 with TRBJ2-1; TRBD2 might be the D (5 bases). The ends were cut back, 4 bases at V and 2 bases at J, with 13 bases in the middle. Looked up from germline, CDR1 is SGDLS and CDR2 is YYNGEE. The CDR3 totals 15 residues. CDR3 bases: TGTGCCAGCAGCCGTGCCCCCGGGGCCTACAATGAGCAGTTCTTC. Translating gives CASSRAPGAYNEQFF.

The V call is TRBV6-4, the J call TRBJ1-1; tentatively, D is TRBD1 (5 bases). This CDR3 comprises 14 residues. V dropped 3 bases and J dropped 4 bases, with 12 bases sitting between them. Germline lookup yields CDR1 MRHNA and CDR2 SNTAGT. CDR3 amino acids: CASSEQRQSTEAFF. The CDR3 nucleotides are TGTGCCAGCAGTGAGCAGAGACAGAGCACTGAAGCTTTCTTT.

This rearrangement joins TRBV10-3 to TRBJ1-2; 8 bases fit TRBD1. The CDR3 consists of 16 residues. From germline, CDR1 is ENHRY and CDR2 SYGVKD. V was clipped by 2 bases and J by 7 bases; unmatched bases: 12. CDR3 DNA: TGTGCCATCAGTGAGCCAGAAAAAGGACAGGGTTCTGGCTACACCTTC. Amino acids: CAISEPEKGQGSGYTF.

This sequence joins TRBV28 and TRBJ1-2; 9 bases agree with TRBD1. This CDR3 has 14 amino acids. Germline V CDR1 and CDR2: MDHEN, SYDVKM. V shed 2 bases, J shed 7 bases, and the junction held 5 bases outside the gene matches. CDR3 in amino acids: CASSLEQGAGGYTF. CDR3 DNA: TGTGCCAGCAGTTTAGAACAGGGGGCCGGTGGCTACACCTTC.

The chain recombines TRBV11-3 with TRBJ2-5, with D tentatively TRBD1 (6 bases). Germline V gene data show CDR1 as SGHNT and CDR2 as YENEEA. The V end was cut by 1 base, the J end by 7 bases, with 16 bases between. This CDR3 spans 15 amino acids. The CDR3 region is CASSLADREGGTQYF. CDR3 coding DNA: TGTGCCAGCAGCTTAGCAGATAGGGAAGGGGGGACCCAGTACTTC.

This chain connects TRBV9 to TRBJ2-3, with TRBD1 identical over 8 bases. This CDR3 spans 16 amino acids. Germline CDR1 SGDLS, CDR2 YYNGEE. J gave up 4 bases and V 4 bases, and 11 bases lay outside the gene matches. CDR3 sequence reads: CASSPGIGQGADTQYF. The CDR3 DNA sequence: TGTGCCAGCAGCCCAGGGATAGGACAGGGAGCAGATACGCAGTATTTT.

The rearrangement uses TRBV10-3 and TRBJ1-1; D gene ambiguous. The CDR3 has 13 amino acids. V was pared by 4 bases and J by 3 bases, with 9 bases between. The germline CDR1 and CDR2 sequences are ENHRY and SYGVKD. The CDR3 here is CAISGAGYTEAFF. In DNA, the CDR3 is TGTGCCATCAGTGGTGCGGGGTACACTGAAGCTTTCTTT.

The J gene is TRBJ1-1, the V gene TRBV29-1; the D is unclear. Trimming shortened V by 1 base and J by 1 base, and 4 bases separated the two germline ends. Germline V CDR1 and CDR2: SQVTM, ANQGSEA. The CDR3 runs to 12 residues. The CDR3 here is CSVEGQNTEAFF. CDR3 coding DNA: TGCAGCGTTGAAGGGCAGAACACTGAAGCTTTCTTT.

This sequence joins TRBV2 and TRBJ1-4, with D unresolved. Germline CDR1 reads SNHLY; CDR2 reads FYNNEI. This CDR3 is built from 14 residues. Trimming took 4 bases from V and 3 from J, leaving 9 bases between them. Here the CDR3 DNA reads TGTGCCAGCAGTGGCCCCTCGGCTAATGAAAAACTGTTTTTT. Protein product: CASSGPSANEKLFF. Supplemented by reference TRBV2 and TRBJ1-4, the full variable domain reads EPEVTQTPSHQVTQMGQEVILRCVPISNHLYFYWYRQILGQKVEFLVSFYNNEISEKSEIFDDQFSVERPDGSNFTLKIRSTKLEDSAMYFCASSGPSANEKLFFGSGTQLSVL.

The chain employs TRBV4-2 and TRBJ2-1; TRBD2 matches at 8 bases. The germline CDR1 and CDR2 sequences are LGHNA and YNFKEQ. The ends lost 4 bases at V and 2 bases at J; junction bases unmatched: 7. The CDR3 extends over 16 amino acids. The CDR3 DNA sequence: TGTGCCAGCAGCCCTGAAGCGGGAGACCCCTACAATGAGCAGTTCTTC. Amino acids: CASSPEAGDPYNEQFF.

The chain combines TRBV29-1 with TRBJ2-7; TRBD1 agrees at 7 bases. The length of the CDR3 is 14 residues. Germline V gene lookup returns CDR1 SQVTM and CDR2 ANQGSEA. V dropped 6 bases and J dropped 0; count of bases not matched to a gene: 8. The CDR3 DNA reads TGCAGCGTCAATGCCGGGACAGCCTCCTACGAGCAGTACTTC. It yields the protein CSVNAGTASYEQYF.

V gene TRBV6-2 or TRBV6-3 combines with J gene TRBJ2-7; D gene ambiguous. Germline V gene lookup returns CDR1 MNHEY and CDR2 SVGEGT. Trimming stripped 4 bases from V and 10 bases from J, with 14 bases between. This CDR3 is 12 amino acids long. The chain's CDR3 is CASSSTLRIQYF. Written as DNA, the CDR3 is TGTGCCAGCAGTTCTACCCTGAGGATCCAGTACTTC.

The J gene is TRBJ1-1, the V gene TRBV2; D is perhaps TRBD1 (6 bases). Trimming removed 4 bases from V and 1 base from J, with 7 bases in between. The germline CDR1 and CDR2 sequences are SNHLY and FYNNEI. CDR3 length: 13 residues. The CDR3 DNA follows: TGTGCCAGCAGTGCGGACAGGAACACTGAAGCTTTCTTT. Protein product: CASSADRNTEAFF. Variable domain in full (rest from reference TRBV2 and TRBJ1-1): EPEVTQTPSHQVTQMGQEVILRCVPISNHLYFYWYRQILGQKVEFLVSFYNNEISEKSEIFDDQFSVERPDGSNFTLKIRSTKLEDSAMYFCASSADRNTEAFFGQGTRLTVV.

The rearrangement links TRBV27 to TRBJ2-5; maybe TRBD1 (5 bases). The CDR3 has 15 amino acids. From germline, CDR1 is MNHEY and CDR2 SMNVEV (reference sequence). Trimming removed 6 bases at V and 2 bases at J, with 16 bases between. The CDR3 protein is CASRRTGALQETQYF. The CDR3 coding sequence is TGTGCCAGCAGGCGCACAGGAGCTCTACAAGAGACCCAGTACTTC.

The J gene is TRBJ2-1, the V gene TRBV15; no definite D call. The CDR3 is 15 residues long. Trimming removed 0 bases from V and 3 bases from J, with 9 bases in between. Germline V CDR1 and CDR2: LNHNV, YYDKDF (reference sequence). Here the CDR3 DNA reads TGTGCCACCAGCAGAGATCTAGGAATCTACAATGAGCAGTTCTTC. This encodes CATSRDLGIYNEQFF.

The CDR3, as DNA: TGTGCCAGCAGCCGTAGCCAGGGGACGTCGAACGAGCAGTACTTC. It specifies CASSRSQGTSNEQYF. This sequence joins TRBV28 and TRBJ2-7, with D possibly TRBD1 on 6 matching bases. Trimming took off 6 bases at V and 5 bases at J, with 20 bases between the two ends. Germline loops: CDR1 MDHEN, CDR2 SYDVKM. The CDR3 contains 15 residues.

This clone turned up a few times. The chain carries TRBV18 and TRBJ1-5; 8 nucleotides align to TRBD1. V was pared by 6 bases and J by 3 bases, with 10 bases of the junction left unmatched. Germline V gene sequence: CDR1 KGHSH, CDR2 LQKENI. The CDR3 consists of 16 residues. DNA for the CDR3: TGTGCCAGCTCCCCGGACAGGGTAAATAACAATCAGCCCCAGCATTTT. Protein product: CASSPDRVNNNQPQHF.